This T cell receptor (beta chain) was sequenced during a study of blood T cell repertoires in COVID-19. Overall study: The United States, Italy and Spain supplied acute and convalescent COVID-19 samples. T cells, B-cell-depleted T cells, or PBMCs supplied cDNA or gDNA.

How the authors handled the data: Estimation of nucleated cell counts was performed using reference gene primer amplification. TCRdb keeps only in-frame clones here, not all; method: immunoSEQ multiplex PCR. Clonal size and the V and J genes are those of that table, whereas D and trimming came from the DNA. The sample lists some 100,000 clones, about 83% occurring once. Germline V gene lookup returns CDR1 MGHDK and CDR2 SYGVNS. The CDR3 is 12 amino acids. Trimming at V came to 8 bases and at J to 5 bases, leaving 5 bases not matched to a gene. This clone was seen more than once but under ten times. This clonotype was obtained from a human donor in a cohort sampled during active COVID-19. Sequences were obtained from peripheral blood. The chain uses TRBV25-1 and TRBJ1-1, with 7 bases aligning to TRBD1. The CDR3 here is CASSNRGTEAFF. In DNA form, the CDR3 reads TGTGCCAGCTCTAACAGGGGAACTGAAGCTTTCTTT.